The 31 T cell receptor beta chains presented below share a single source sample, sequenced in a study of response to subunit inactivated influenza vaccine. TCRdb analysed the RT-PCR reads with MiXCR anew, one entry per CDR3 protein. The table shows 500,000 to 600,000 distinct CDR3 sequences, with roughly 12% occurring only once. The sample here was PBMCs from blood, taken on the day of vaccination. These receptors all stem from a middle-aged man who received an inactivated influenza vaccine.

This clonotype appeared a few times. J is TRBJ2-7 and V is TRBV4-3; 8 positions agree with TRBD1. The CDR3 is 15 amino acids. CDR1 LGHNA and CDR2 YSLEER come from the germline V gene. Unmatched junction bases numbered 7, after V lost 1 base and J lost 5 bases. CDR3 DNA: TGCGCCAGCAGCCAAGCCGCCGGACAGGGCCACGAGCAGTACTTC. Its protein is CASSQAAGQGHEQYF.

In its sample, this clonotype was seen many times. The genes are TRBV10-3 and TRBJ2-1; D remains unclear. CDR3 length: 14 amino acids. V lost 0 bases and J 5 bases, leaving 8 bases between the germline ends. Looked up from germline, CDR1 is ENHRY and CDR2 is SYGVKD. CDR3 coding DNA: TGTGCCATCAGTGAGTCGAAAATGGACAATGAGCAGTTCTTC. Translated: CAISESKMDNEQFF.

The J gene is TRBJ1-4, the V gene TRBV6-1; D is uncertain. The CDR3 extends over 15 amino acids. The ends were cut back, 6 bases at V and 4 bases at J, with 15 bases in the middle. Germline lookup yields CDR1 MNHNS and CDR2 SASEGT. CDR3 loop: CASRLSTGINEKLFF. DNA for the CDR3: TGTGCCAGCAGACTCTCGACCGGTATTAATGAAAAACTGTTTTTT.

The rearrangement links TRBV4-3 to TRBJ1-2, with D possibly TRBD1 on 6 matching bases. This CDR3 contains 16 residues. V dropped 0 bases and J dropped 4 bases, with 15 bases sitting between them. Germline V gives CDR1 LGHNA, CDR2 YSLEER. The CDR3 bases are TGCGCCAGCAGCCAAGAGTTCCCTGACAGGCGCTATGGCTACACCTTC. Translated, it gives CASSQEFPDRRYGYTF.

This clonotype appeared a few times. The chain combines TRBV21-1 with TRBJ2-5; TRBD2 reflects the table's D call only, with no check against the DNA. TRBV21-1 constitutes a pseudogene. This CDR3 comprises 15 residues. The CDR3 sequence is CASSKRPPRKETQYF. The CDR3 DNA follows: TGTGCCAGCAGCAAGCGACCTCCGAGAAAGGAGACCCAGTACTTC.

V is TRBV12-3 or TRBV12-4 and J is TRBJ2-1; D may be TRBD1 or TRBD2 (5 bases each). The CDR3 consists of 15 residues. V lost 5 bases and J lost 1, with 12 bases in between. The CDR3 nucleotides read TGTGCCAGCAGTACCGTCGGGGCTTCCTACAATGAGCAGTTCTTC. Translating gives CASSTVGASYNEQFF.

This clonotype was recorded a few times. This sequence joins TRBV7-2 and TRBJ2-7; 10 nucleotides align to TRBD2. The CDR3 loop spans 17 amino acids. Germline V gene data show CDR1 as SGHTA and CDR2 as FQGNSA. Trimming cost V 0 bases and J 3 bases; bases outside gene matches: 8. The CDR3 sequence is CASSLASTSGALYEQYF. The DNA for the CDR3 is TGTGCCAGCAGCTTAGCGAGTACTAGCGGGGCCCTCTACGAGCAGTACTTC.

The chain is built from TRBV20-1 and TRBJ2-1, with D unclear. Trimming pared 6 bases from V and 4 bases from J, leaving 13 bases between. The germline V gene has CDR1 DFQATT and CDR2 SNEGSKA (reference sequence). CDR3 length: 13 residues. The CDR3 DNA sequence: TGCAGTGCACTCAGGCTCATATACAATGAGCAGTTCTTC. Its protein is CSALRLIYNEQFF.

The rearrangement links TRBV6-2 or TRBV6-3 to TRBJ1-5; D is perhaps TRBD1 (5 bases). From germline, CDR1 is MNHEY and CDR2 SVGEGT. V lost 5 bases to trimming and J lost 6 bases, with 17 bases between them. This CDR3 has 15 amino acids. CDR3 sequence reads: CASSDPKGLSQPQHF. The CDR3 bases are TGTGCCAGCAGTGACCCCAAGGGGTTGAGTCAGCCCCAGCATTTT.

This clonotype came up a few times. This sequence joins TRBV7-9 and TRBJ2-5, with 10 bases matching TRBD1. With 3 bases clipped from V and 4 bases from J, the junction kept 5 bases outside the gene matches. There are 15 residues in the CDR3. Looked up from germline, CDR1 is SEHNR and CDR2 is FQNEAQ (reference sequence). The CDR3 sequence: CASSFGQGGGETQYF. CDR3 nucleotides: TGTGCCAGCAGCTTCGGACAGGGGGGCGGAGAGACCCAGTACTTC.

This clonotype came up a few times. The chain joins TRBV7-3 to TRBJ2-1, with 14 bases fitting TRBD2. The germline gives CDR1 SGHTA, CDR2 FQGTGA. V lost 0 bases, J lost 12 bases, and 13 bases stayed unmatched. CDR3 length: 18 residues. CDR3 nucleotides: TGTGCCAGCAGCTTAACGTCCGGGACTAGCGGGAGAAGCGGTCGGCAGTTCTTC. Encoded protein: CASSLTSGTSGRSGRQFF.

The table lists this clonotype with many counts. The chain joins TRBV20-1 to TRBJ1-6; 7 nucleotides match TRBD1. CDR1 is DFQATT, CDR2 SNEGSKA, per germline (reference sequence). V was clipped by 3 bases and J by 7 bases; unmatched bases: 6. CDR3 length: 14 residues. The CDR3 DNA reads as TGCAGTGCTAGCCCCGGGACAGTAAATTCACCCCTCCACTTT. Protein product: CSASPGTVNSPLHF.

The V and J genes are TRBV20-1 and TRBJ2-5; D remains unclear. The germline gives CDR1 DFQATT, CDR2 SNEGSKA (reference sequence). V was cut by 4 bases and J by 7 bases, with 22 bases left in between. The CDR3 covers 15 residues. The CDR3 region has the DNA TGCAGTGCTACCACCTATGGCCCTCTCGGATTGACCCAGTACTTC. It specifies CSATTYGPLGLTQYF.

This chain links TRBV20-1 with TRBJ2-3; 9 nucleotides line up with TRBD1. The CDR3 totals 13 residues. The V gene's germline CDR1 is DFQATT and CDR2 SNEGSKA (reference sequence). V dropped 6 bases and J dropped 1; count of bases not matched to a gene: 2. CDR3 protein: CSARTGGTDTQYF. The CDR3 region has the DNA TGCAGTGCCCGGACAGGGGGCACAGATACGCAGTATTTT.

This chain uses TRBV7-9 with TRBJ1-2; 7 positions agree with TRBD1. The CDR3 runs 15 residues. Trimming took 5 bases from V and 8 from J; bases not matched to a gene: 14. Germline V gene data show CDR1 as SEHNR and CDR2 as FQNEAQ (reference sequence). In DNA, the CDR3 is TGTGCCAGCAGCGGCGGGGACAGCGGGTTCGAAGGCTACACCTTC. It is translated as CASSGGDSGFEGYTF.

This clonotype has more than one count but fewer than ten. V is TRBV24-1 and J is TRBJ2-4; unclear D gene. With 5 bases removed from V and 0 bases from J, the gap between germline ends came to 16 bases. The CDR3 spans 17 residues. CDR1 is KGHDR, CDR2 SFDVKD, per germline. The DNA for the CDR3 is TGTGCCACCAGTGCCATAGGGCAGAGGTTAGCCAAAAACATTCAGTACTTC. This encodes CATSAIGQRLAKNIQYF.

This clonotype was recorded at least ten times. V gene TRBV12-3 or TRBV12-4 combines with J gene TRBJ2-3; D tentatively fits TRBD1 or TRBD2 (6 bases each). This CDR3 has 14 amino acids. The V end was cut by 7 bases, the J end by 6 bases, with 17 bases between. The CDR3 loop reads CASTLSRGRDTQYF. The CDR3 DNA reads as TGTGCCAGCACCCTCTCCCGGGGGCGGGATACGCAGTATTTT.

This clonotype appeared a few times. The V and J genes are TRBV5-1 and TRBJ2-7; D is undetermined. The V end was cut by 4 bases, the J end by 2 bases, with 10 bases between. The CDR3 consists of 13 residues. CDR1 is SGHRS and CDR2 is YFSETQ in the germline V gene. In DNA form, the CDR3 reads TGCGCCAGCAGCATCGGGCCTCCCTACGAGCAGTACTTC. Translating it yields CASSIGPPYEQYF.

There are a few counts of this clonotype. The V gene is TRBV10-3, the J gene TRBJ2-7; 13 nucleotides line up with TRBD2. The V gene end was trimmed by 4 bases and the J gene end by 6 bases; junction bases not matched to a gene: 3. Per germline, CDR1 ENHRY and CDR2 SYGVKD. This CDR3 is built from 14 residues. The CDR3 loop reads CAISGTSGSREQYF. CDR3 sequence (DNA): TGTGCCATCAGTGGGACTAGCGGGAGTCGCGAGCAGTACTTC.

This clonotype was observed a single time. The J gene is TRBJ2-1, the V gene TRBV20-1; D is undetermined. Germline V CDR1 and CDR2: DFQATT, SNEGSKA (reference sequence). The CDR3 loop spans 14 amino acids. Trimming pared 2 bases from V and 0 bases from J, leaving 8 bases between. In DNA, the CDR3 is TGCAGTGCTAGAAGCGAGAGCTCCTACAATGAGCAGTTCTTC. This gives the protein CSARSESSYNEQFF.

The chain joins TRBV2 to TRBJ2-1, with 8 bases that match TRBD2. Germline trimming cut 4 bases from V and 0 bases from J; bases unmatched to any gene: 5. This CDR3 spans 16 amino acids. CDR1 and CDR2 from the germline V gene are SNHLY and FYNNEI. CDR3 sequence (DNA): TGTGCCAGCAGTGCCTTAGCGGGGAGCTCCTACAATGAGCAGTTCTTC. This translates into CASSALAGSSYNEQFF.

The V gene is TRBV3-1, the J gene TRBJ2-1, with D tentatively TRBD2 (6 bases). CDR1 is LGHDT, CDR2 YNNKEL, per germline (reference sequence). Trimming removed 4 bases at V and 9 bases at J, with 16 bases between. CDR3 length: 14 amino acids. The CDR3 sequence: CASSPLLLAGEQFF. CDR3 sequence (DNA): TGTGCCAGCAGCCCCCTCCTACTAGCTGGTGAGCAGTTCTTC.

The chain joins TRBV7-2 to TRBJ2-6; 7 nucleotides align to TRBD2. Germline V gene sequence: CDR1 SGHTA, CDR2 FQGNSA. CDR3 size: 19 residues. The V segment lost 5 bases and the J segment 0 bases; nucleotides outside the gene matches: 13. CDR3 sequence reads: CASSLSAGVLRSGANVLTF. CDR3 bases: TGTGCCAGCAGCCTATCGGCGGGGGTCTTACGCTCTGGGGCCAACGTCCTGACTTTC.

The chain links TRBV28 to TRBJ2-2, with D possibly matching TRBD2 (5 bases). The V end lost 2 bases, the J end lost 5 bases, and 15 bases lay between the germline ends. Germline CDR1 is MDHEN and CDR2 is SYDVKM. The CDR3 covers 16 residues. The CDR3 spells CASSLRVGVVTGELFF. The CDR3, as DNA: TGTGCCAGCAGTTTACGAGTGGGAGTGGTGACCGGGGAGCTGTTTTTT.

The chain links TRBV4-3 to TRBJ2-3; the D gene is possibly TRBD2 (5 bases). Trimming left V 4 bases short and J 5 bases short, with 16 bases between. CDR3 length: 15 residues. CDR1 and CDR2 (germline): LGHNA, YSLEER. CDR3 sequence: CASSPLGSGKDTQYF. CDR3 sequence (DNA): TGCGCCAGCAGCCCCCTTGGTTCGGGGAAAGATACGCAGTATTTT.

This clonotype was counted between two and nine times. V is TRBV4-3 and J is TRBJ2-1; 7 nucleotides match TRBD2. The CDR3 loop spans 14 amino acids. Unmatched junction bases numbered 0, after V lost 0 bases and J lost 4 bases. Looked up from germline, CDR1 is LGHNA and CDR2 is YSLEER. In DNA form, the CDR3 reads TGCGCCAGCAGCCAAGAGGGACTATACAATGAGCAGTTCTTC. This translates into CASSQEGLYNEQFF.

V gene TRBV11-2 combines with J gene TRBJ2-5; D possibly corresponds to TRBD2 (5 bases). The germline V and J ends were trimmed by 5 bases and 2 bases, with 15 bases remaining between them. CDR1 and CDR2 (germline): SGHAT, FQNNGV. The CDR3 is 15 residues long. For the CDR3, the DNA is TGTGCCAGCAGCGCCCTCGGGGATTCGCAAGAGACCCAGTACTTC. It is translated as CASSALGDSQETQYF.

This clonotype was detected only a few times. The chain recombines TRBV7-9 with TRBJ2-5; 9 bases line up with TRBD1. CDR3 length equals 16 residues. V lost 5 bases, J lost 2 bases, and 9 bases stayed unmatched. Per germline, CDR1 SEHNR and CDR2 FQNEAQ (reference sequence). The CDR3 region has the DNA TGTGCCAGCAGCAGCCAACAAGACAGGGGGCAAGAGACCCAGTACTTC. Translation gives CASSSQQDRGQETQYF.

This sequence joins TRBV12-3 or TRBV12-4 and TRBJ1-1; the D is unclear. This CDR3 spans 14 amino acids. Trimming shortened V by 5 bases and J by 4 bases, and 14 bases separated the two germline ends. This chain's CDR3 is CASSPGDRPTEAFF. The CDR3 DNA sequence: TGTGCCAGCAGTCCCGGCGATCGACCCACTGAAGCTTTCTTT.

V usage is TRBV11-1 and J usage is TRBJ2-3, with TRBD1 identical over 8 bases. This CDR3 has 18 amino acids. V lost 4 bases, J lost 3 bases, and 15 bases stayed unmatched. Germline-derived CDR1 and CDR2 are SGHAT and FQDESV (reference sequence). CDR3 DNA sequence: TGTGCCAGCAGCTCCGGACAGGGACTCGGTTTAGGGACAGATACGCAGTATTTT. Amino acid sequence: CASSSGQGLGLGTDTQYF.

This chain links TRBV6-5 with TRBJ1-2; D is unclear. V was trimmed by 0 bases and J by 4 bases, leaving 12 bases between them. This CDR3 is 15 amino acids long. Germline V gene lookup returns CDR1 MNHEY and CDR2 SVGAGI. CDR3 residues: CASSYSKTLSYGYTF. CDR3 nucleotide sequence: TGTGCCAGCAGTTACTCGAAGACACTTAGCTATGGCTACACCTTC.